This T cell receptor (beta chain) was obtained from a study of blood T cell repertoires in COVID-19. The method was immunoSEQ multiplex PCR; TCRdb's version includes in-frame clones alone and lacks a portion of them. This sample has about 290,000 clones, with around 90% found just once. Participants, about 18 to 90 years old, spanned around 26 US areas. The J segment lost 4 bases and the V segment lost 6 bases, leaving 5 bases of the junction unmatched. The CDR3 has 15 amino acids. The germline gives CDR1 SNHLY, CDR2 FYNNEI. The chain combines TRBV2 with TRBJ2-6; TRBD1 agrees at 8 bases. Sequencing input: PBMCs or T cells enriched from blood (not recorded which). The sequence came from a woman aged 35 to 49 who had recovered from COVID-19. The CDR3 spells CASRQDRAGANVLTF. The CDR3, as DNA: TGTGCCAGCAGACAGGACAGGGCAGGGGCCAACGTCCTGACTTTC.